Below are 22 T cell receptor beta chains sequenced from a single sample in a study of blood T cell repertoires in COVID-19. Sequenced by immunoSEQ multiplex PCR; TCRdb stores in-frame clones only, minus some. Among 150,000 to 200,000 clones, about 86% were seen once, and the ten largest hold 3.5% to 4.5%. The sample taken for sequencing was peripheral blood. These receptors originate from a man younger than 30 with active or convalescent COVID-19.

The chain carries TRBV5-4 and TRBJ2-5; D is perhaps TRBD1 (6 bases). CDR1 and CDR2 (germline): SGHNT, YYREEE (reference sequence). V was shortened by 0 bases and J by 5 bases, with 11 bases between the two germline ends. The CDR3 consists of 14 residues. CDR3 in DNA: TGTGCCAGCAGCTTGGGGCAAGACAGGGAGACCCAGTACTTC. It translates to CASSLGQDRETQYF.

This chain uses TRBV27 with TRBJ2-7; D may be TRBD2 (6 bases). The CDR3 is made up of 15 amino acids. Looked up from germline, CDR1 is MNHEY and CDR2 is SMNVEV (reference sequence). V lost 6 bases and J 0 bases, leaving 15 bases between the germline ends. Here the CDR3 reads CASSWDFSSSYEQYF. CDR3 DNA sequence: TGTGCCAGCAGCTGGGACTTTTCCAGCTCCTACGAGCAGTACTTC.

The chain is built from TRBV5-1 and TRBJ2-7; 7 bases map to TRBD1. This CDR3 is 14 amino acids long. CDR1 and CDR2 (germline): SGHRS, YFSETQ. The trim removed 3 bases at V and 2 bases at J, leaving 5 bases unmatched. CDR3 in amino acids: CASSSPGQTYEQYF. DNA for the CDR3: TGCGCCAGCAGCTCCCCGGGACAGACCTACGAGCAGTACTTC.

The rearrangement uses TRBV12-5 and TRBJ1-2; TRBD1 is a possible D gene (6 bases). V was trimmed by 1 base and J by 5 bases, leaving 11 bases between them. There are 14 residues in the CDR3. Germline loops: CDR1 LGHNT, CDR2 FRNRAP. The CDR3 is CASGLGGGLYGYTF. The DNA of the CDR3 is TGTGCTAGTGGTTTGGGCGGGGGCTTATATGGCTACACCTTC. Looking up the rest from reference TRBV12-5 and TRBJ1-2 gives the full variable domain: DARVTQTPRHKVTEMGQEVTMRCQPILGHNTVFWYRQTMMQGLELLAYFRNRAPLDDSGMPKDRFSAEMPDATLATLKIQPSEPRDSAVYFCASGLGGGLYGYTFGSGTRLTVV.

The chain joins TRBV11-2 to TRBJ2-5; 9 bases align to TRBD1. This CDR3 has 15 residues. With V trimmed by 5 bases and J by 3 bases, 7 bases remained unmatched. The germline V gene encodes CDR1 SGHAT and CDR2 FQNNGV. CDR3 coding DNA: TGTGCCAGCAGCCCATTAACAGGGGGCGAAGAGACCCAGTACTTC. Translated, it gives CASSPLTGGEETQYF.

CDR3 protein: CASSFGTREAYEQFF. CDR3 coding DNA: TGTGCCAGCAGCTTCGGGACTAGAGAAGCCTATGAGCAGTTCTTC. The rearrangement joins TRBV5-6 to TRBJ2-1, with 8 bases identical to TRBD2. This CDR3 has 15 residues. Germline-derived CDR1 and CDR2 are SGHDT and YYEEEE. V shed 2 bases and J 8 bases; nucleotides not matched to a gene: 9.

This sequence joins TRBV28 and TRBJ1-1; 7 bases agree with TRBD1. Losses at the gene ends were 5 bases for V and 10 bases for J; bases not matched to a gene: 16. Germline loops: CDR1 MDHEN, CDR2 SYDVKM. This CDR3 has 15 residues. CDR3 bases: TGTGCCAGCAGTCTACCAACAGGGGACTTGTTGGGAGCTTTCTTT. Translation gives CASSLPTGDLLGAFF.

CDR3 in amino acids: CASSASGETQYF. CDR3 nucleotide sequence: TGTGCCAGCAGTGCCTCGGGAGAGACCCAGTACTTC. This sequence joins TRBV2 and TRBJ2-5; D uncertain. Germline V gene data show CDR1 as SNHLY and CDR2 as FYNNEI. Trimming removed 4 bases from V and 4 bases from J, with 7 bases in between. The CDR3 loop spans 12 amino acids.

The chain uses TRBV11-2 and TRBJ2-2; 9 bases line up with TRBD2. Germline CDR1 reads SGHAT; CDR2 reads FQNNGV. V shed 5 bases and J 8 bases; nucleotides not matched to a gene: 12. The CDR3 extends over 16 amino acids. CDR3 nucleotides: TGTGCCAGCAGCGGCCTAGCGGGGAGCCGTAAGGGGGAGCTGTTTTTT. Protein sequence: CASSGLAGSRKGELFF.

The gene calls are TRBV24-1 and TRBJ1-2; D is possibly TRBD1 (5 bases). V lost 3 bases to trimming and J lost 6 bases, with 13 bases between them. The germline CDR1 and CDR2 sequences are KGHDR and SFDVKD. The CDR3 runs 14 residues. The CDR3 DNA reads as TGTGCCACCAGTGATCCGGGACTCGGAGATGGCTACACCTTC. The encoded protein is CATSDPGLGDGYTF.

J is TRBJ1-3 and V is TRBV11-2; TRBD1 matches at 10 bases. V gave up 4 bases and J gave up 7 bases; unmatched junction bases: 10. The CDR3 runs 16 residues. CDR1 is SGHAT, CDR2 FQNNGV, per germline. The CDR3 protein is CASSSGTGARFNTIYF. CDR3 bases: TGTGCCAGCAGCTCAGGGACAGGGGCTCGGTTTAACACCATATATTTT.

The V call is TRBV5-5, the J call TRBJ1-4; 7 bases agree with TRBD1. The J segment lost 8 bases and the V segment lost 2 bases, leaving 12 bases of the junction unmatched. The CDR3 consists of 16 residues. The germline V gene encodes CDR1 SGHKS and CDR2 YYEKEE (reference sequence). CDR3 loop: CASSFSPTGATEKLFF. The CDR3 region has the DNA TGTGCCAGCAGCTTTTCCCCCACAGGGGCAACGGAAAAACTGTTTTTT.

V usage is TRBV30 and J usage is TRBJ1-2, with 7 bases matching TRBD1. J was trimmed by 7 bases and V by 0 bases; bases with no gene match: 11. Germline assignment: CDR1 GTSNPN and CDR2 SVGIG (reference sequence). CDR3 length: 15 amino acids. CDR3 sequence: CAWSVRRQGVRGYTF. CDR3 sequence (DNA): TGTGCCTGGAGTGTTAGGAGGCAGGGGGTGCGTGGCTACACCTTC.

The CDR3 here is CASSEPQGLNSPLHF. In DNA form, the CDR3 reads TGTGCCAGCAGTGAACCTCAGGGGCTGAATTCACCCCTCCACTTT. The chain has TRBV6-1 and TRBJ1-6, with D perhaps matching TRBD1 (6 bases). Looked up from germline, CDR1 is MNHNS and CDR2 is SASEGT. This CDR3 is 15 amino acids long. Trimming shortened V by 2 bases and J by 7 bases, and 12 bases separated the two germline ends.

V usage is TRBV7-9 and J usage is TRBJ2-7; TRBD1 is a possible D gene (5 bases). CDR3 length: 14 residues. V was cut by 6 bases and J by 3 bases, with 15 bases left in between. Germline CDR1 reads SEHNR; CDR2 reads FQNEAQ (reference sequence). CDR3 amino acids: CASSSAETVYEQYV. Here the CDR3 DNA reads TGTGCCAGCAGTTCAGCTGAGACAGTCTACGAGCAGTACGTC.

This sequence joins TRBV30 and TRBJ1-2; 8 bases agree with TRBD1. The germline V gene encodes CDR1 GTSNPN and CDR2 SVGIG (reference sequence). J lost 2 bases, V lost 1 base, and 3 bases had no gene match. This CDR3 spans 14 amino acids. Here the CDR3 reads CAWSGGDRNYGYTF. The CDR3 DNA sequence: TGTGCCTGGAGTGGAGGGGACAGGAACTATGGCTACACCTTC.

The chain is built from TRBV5-8 and TRBJ2-3; D is uncertain. Trimming pared 2 bases from V and 2 bases from J, leaving 12 bases between. The CDR3 totals 15 residues. The germline V gene encodes CDR1 SGHTS and CDR2 YDEGEE. CDR3: CASSLRHSFTDTQYF. In nucleotides, the CDR3 is TGTGCCAGCAGCTTACGACATTCCTTCACAGATACGCAGTATTTT. Full variable domain (rest looked up from reference TRBV5-8 and TRBJ2-3): EAGVTQSPTHLIKTRGQQATLRCSPISGHTSVYWYQQALGLGLQFLLWYDEGEERNRGNFPPRFSGRQFPNYSSELNVNALELEDSALYLCASSLRHSFTDTQYFGPGTRLTVL.

This clone has only one observation. The chain couples TRBV5-1 to TRBJ2-3, with 9 bases fitting TRBD1. V gave up 4 bases and J gave up 4 bases; unmatched junction bases: 19. This CDR3 comprises 19 residues. CDR1 and CDR2 (germline): SGHRS, YFSETQ. In DNA, the CDR3 is TGCGCCAGCAGCCCCTTGGGCAAGGACTCGGGACAGGGTCCAGATACGCAGTATTTT. Translating it yields CASSPLGKDSGQGPDTQYF. Complete variable domain (other parts from reference TRBV5-1 and TRBJ2-3): KAGVTQTPRYLIKTRGQQVTLSCSPISGHRSVSWYQQTPGQGLQFLFEYFSETQRNKGNFPGRFSGRQFSNSRSEMNVSTLELGDSALYLCASSPLGKDSGQGPDTQYFGPGTRLTVL.

The V gene is TRBV4-3, the J gene TRBJ2-1; 12 positions agree with TRBD2. Looked up from germline, CDR1 is LGHNA and CDR2 is YSLEER. The V segment lost 4 bases and the J segment 0 bases; nucleotides outside the gene matches: 13. This CDR3 region has 20 residues. The CDR3 nucleotides are TGCGCCAGCAGCCCGCGACTAGCGGGAGTGCAAATGAGCTCCTACAATGAGCAGTTCTTC. This encodes CASSPRLAGVQMSSYNEQFF.

The genes are TRBV7-8 and TRBJ2-3; no clear D. V lost 2 bases and J 10 bases, leaving 10 bases between the germline ends. The germline CDR1 and CDR2 sequences are SGHVS and FQNEAQ. The CDR3 contains 12 residues. The CDR3 nucleotides are TGTGCCAGCAGCTTATCGCGTATTGCGCAGTATTTT. This codes for CASSLSRIAQYF.

The chain couples TRBV5-1 to TRBJ1-4, with 8 bases matching TRBD1. CDR1 is SGHRS and CDR2 is YFSETQ in the germline V gene. V shed 0 bases and J 5 bases; nucleotides not matched to a gene: 6. The CDR3 totals 16 residues. The CDR3 nucleotides are TGCGCCAGCAGCTTGGACTCAGGGGGCCAGAATGAAAAACTGTTTTTT. The encoded protein is CASSLDSGGQNEKLFF.

This sequence joins TRBV5-1 and TRBJ1-2; TRBD1 agrees at 7 bases. CDR1 is SGHRS, CDR2 YFSETQ, per germline. The CDR3 spans 13 residues. Trimming cost V 7 bases and J 4 bases; bases outside gene matches: 7. The CDR3 is CASGTGTAYGYTF. The CDR3 DNA reads TGCGCCAGCGGAACCGGGACAGCCTATGGCTACACCTTC.